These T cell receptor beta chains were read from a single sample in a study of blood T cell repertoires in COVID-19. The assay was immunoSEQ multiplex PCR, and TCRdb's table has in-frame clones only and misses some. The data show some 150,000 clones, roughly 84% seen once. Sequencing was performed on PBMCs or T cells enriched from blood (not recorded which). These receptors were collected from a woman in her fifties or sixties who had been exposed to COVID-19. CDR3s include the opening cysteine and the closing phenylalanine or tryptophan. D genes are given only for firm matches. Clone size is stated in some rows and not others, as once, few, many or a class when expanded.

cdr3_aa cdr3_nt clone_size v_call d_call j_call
CASSHRQGTNEKLFF TGTGCCAGCAGCCACCGACAGGGGACTAATGAAAAACTGTTTTTT NA TRBV7-9 TRBD1 TRBJ1-4
CATGRGQGEKLFF TGTGCCACCGGAAGGGGGCAGGGTGAAAAACTGTTTTTT NA TRBV10-3 TRBD1 TRBJ1-4
CASITRQGAPTEAFF TGTGCCAGCATCACAAGACAGGGGGCGCCCACTGAAGCTTTCTTT NA TRBV27 TRBD1 TRBJ1-1
CASSLILAGAYF TGTGCCAGCAGCTTAATCCTAGCGGGAGCTTATTTT once TRBV11-2 TRBD2 TRBJ2-3
CASSFRLGQRKETQYF TGTGCCAGCAGCTTCCGACTGGGACAGAGAAAAGAGACCCAGTACTTC NA TRBV21-1 NA TRBJ2-5
CASSRRLAGGTGELFF TGTGCCAGCAGCCGTAGACTAGCGGGAGGGACCGGGGAGCTGTTTTTT NA TRBV14 TRBD2 TRBJ2-2
CASSIGTEAFF TGTGCCAGTAGTATCGGCACTGAAGCTTTCTTT NA TRBV19 NA TRBJ1-1
CASSQDRVGGNEQFF TGTGCCAGCAGCCAGGACAGGGTAGGGGGCAATGAGCAGTTCTTC once TRBV3-1/TRBV3-2 TRBD1 TRBJ2-1
CASSLEFFGTGLSDTQYF TGCGCCAGCAGCTTGGAGTTTTTCGGGACAGGGCTGTCAGATACGCAGTATTTT NA TRBV5-1 TRBD1 TRBJ2-3
CASSTGQQTNYGYTF TGCGCCAGCAGCACCGGACAGCAAACTAACTATGGCTACACCTTC NA TRBV5-1 NA TRBJ1-2
CASSSRGLVSRAGELFF TGTGCCAGCAGCTCTAGGGGATTGGTCTCCCGGGCCGGGGAGCTGTTTTTT few TRBV5-6 NA TRBJ2-2
CASSLLAGSYNEQFF TGCGCCAGCTCCCTTTTGGCGGGCTCCTACAATGAGCAGTTCTTC NA TRBV5-1 NA TRBJ2-1
CASSLGVGMAGELFF TGTGCCAGCAGCTTAGGGGTCGGGATGGCCGGGGAGCTGTTTTTT NA TRBV7-2 NA TRBJ2-2
CASSFAAGGIPETQYF TGTGCCAGCAGCTTCGCTGCGGGAGGCATACCAGAGACCCAGTACTTC NA TRBV6-2/TRBV6-3 TRBD2 TRBJ2-5
CASRLISAELSSYNEQFF TGTGCCAGCCGTCTTATTTCAGCGGAGCTCAGCTCCTACAATGAGCAGTTCTTC NA TRBV7-6 NA TRBJ2-1
CASSDRDSSYEQYF TGTGCCAGCAGCGACCGGGACAGCTCCTACGAGCAGTACTTC NA TRBV11-3 TRBD1 TRBJ2-7
CASSESRSVQFF TGTGCCAGCAGTGAGTCCCGTAGTGTGCAGTTCTTC NA TRBV25-1 NA TRBJ2-1
CASSAQGFSGNTIYF TGTGCCAGCAGCGCACAGGGGTTCAGTGGAAACACCATATATTTT NA TRBV7-8 TRBD1 TRBJ1-3
CASSYRGPYQPQHF TGTGCCAGCAGTTACAGAGGGCCTTATCAGCCCCAGCATTTT NA TRBV6-5 NA TRBJ1-5
CASSLAADTFLHF TGTGCCAGCAGCTTAGCGGCAGATACCTTTCTCCACTTT NA TRBV7-2 NA TRBJ1-6
CAWSADRGEGYTF TGTGCCTGGAGTGCCGACAGGGGTGAGGGCTACACCTTC NA TRBV30 TRBD1 TRBJ1-2
CASSTSDSFSGNTIYF TGTGCCAGCAGCACGTCGGACAGTTTCTCTGGAAACACCATATATTTT few TRBV7-2 NA TRBJ1-3
CASSPSTNEKLFF TGTGCCAGCTCACCCTCTACTAATGAAAAACTGTTTTTT NA TRBV18 NA TRBJ1-4
CASSLAGTSGAQYF TGTGCCAGCAGCTTGGCAGGGACTAGCGGAGCGCAGTACTTC NA TRBV5-4 TRBD2 TRBJ2-7
CASSQEVRGGTDTQYF TGTGCCAGCAGCCAAGAAGTGCGGGGGGGCACAGATACGCAGTATTTT NA TRBV3-1/TRBV3-2 TRBD2 TRBJ2-3
CASSVLFNQPQHF TGTGCCAGCAGCGTCCTGTTCAATCAGCCCCAGCATTTT once TRBV7-2 NA TRBJ1-5
CASSVQSGTGAVAFF TGTGCCAGCAGTGTTCAGTCGGGGACAGGGGCAGTAGCTTTCTTT few TRBV2 TRBD1 TRBJ1-1
CASSLGRDRDGYTF TGTGCCAGCAGCTTAGGCCGGGACAGAGATGGCTACACCTTC once TRBV11-3 TRBD1 TRBJ1-2
CASSLDGRRNTGELFF TGCGCCAGCAGCTTGGACGGCAGGCGGAACACCGGGGAGCTGTTTTTT NA TRBV5-1 NA TRBJ2-2
CASSLTSSYNEQFF TGCGCCAGCAGCTTGACTAGCTCCTACAATGAGCAGTTCTTC NA TRBV10-2 NA TRBJ2-1
CAAGLAGIGHADTQYF TGTGCTGCCGGACTAGCGGGAATAGGGCACGCTGATACGCAGTATTTT NA TRBV10-3 TRBD2 TRBJ2-3
CASSLDWTGGDYGYTF TGTGCCAGCAGCTTAGATTGGACAGGGGGCGACTATGGCTACACCTTC once TRBV11-2 TRBD1 TRBJ1-2
CASSLTSRQGGQFF TGTGCCAGCAGCTTAACCTCCCGGCAGGGAGGGCAGTTCTTC NA TRBV7-3 NA TRBJ2-1
CASSHREPSYNEQFF TGTGCCAGCAGCCATCGGGAGCCCTCCTACAATGAGCAGTTCTTC NA TRBV5-5 NA TRBJ2-1
CASSYRDRLYEQYF TGTGCCAGCAGTTACCGGGACAGGCTCTACGAGCAGTACTTC NA TRBV6-5 TRBD1 TRBJ2-7
CATSDSGVDTQYF TGTGCCACCAGTGATTCAGGTGTAGATACGCAGTATTTT NA TRBV24-1 NA TRBJ2-3
CSVRGTSGYNEQFF TGCAGCGTTAGGGGGACTAGCGGATACAATGAGCAGTTCTTC NA TRBV29-1 TRBD2 TRBJ2-1
CASSFGTGSYEQYF TGTGCCAGCAGCTTCGGGACAGGGTCCTACGAGCAGTACTTC NA TRBV5-6 TRBD1 TRBJ2-7
CASSLRLAGAGPQYEQYF TGTGCCAGCAGCCTCCGACTAGCGGGAGCGGGGCCCCAATACGAGCAGTACTTC NA TRBV7-2 TRBD2 TRBJ2-7
CASRFSGGNGELFF TGTGCCAGCAGGTTCTCCGGCGGCAACGGGGAGCTGTTTTTT few TRBV7-6 NA TRBJ2-2
CASSLDGPGGTPLHF TGTGCCAGCAGCTTAGACGGCCCGGGGGGGACACCCCTCCACTTT once TRBV7-2 NA TRBJ1-6
CASRSTGQGDTEAFF TGTGCCAGCAGATCTACAGGACAGGGTGACACTGAAGCTTTCTTT NA TRBV3-1/TRBV3-2 TRBD1 TRBJ1-1
CAGTRAGGGYGYTF TGTGCCGGAACGAGGGCAGGGGGCGGCTATGGCTACACCTTC NA TRBV2 TRBD1 TRBJ1-2
CASSRDRVNTEAFF TGTGCCAGCAGCCGGGACAGAGTCAACACTGAAGCTTTCTTT NA TRBV6-5 TRBD1 TRBJ1-1
CASSQVGQAPYEQYF TGTGCCAGCAGCCAAGTGGGGCAGGCCCCCTACGAGCAGTACTTC NA TRBV14 NA TRBJ2-7
CASSKETDNEQFF TGTGCCAGCAGCAAAGAAACAGACAATGAGCAGTTCTTC NA TRBV21-1 NA TRBJ2-1
CAATGVNTEAFF TGTGCCGCTACAGGGGTGAACACTGAAGCTTTCTTT NA TRBV10-3 TRBD1 TRBJ1-1